This T cell receptor (beta chain) was obtained from a study of human T cells and chemical hapten exposure. Time point noted: healthy volunteer bleed at 6 weeks. Total RNA came from unfractionated whole blood. The length of the CDR3 is 11 residues. The germline V gene encodes CDR1 SQVTM and CDR2 ANQGSEA. V lost 8 bases to trimming and J lost 10 bases, with 15 bases between them. TCRdb reprocessed the RACE reads via MiXCR and lists one record per CDR3 protein. The sample shows about 82,000 distinct CDR3 sequences, roughly 8.7% of them seen only once. Sequencing was carried out using whole blood. The V gene is TRBV29-1, the J gene TRBJ2-1, with TRBD2 as a possible D gene (6 bases). The receptor comes from a male donor in good health. Some clones in this sample may be carry-over from other donors' samples. As DNA, the CDR3 is TGCAGCCTTACGGGGGTAGGAGAGCAGTTCTTC. Protein sequence: CSLTGVGEQFF.